Included here is one T cell receptor beta chain sequence, with context. The data were produced by immunoSEQ multiplex PCR, yet TCRdb's version contains in-frame clones alone and is incomplete. The data contain around 51,000 clones, approximately 86% of them singletons. V lost 0 bases, J lost 2 bases, and 8 bases lay in between. The V gene's germline CDR1 is LGHNA and CDR2 YSLEER. CDR3 size: 14 residues. The data were obtained in a study of PD-L1 blockade in urothelial cancer. Study context: From 0 to 3 prior chemotherapy regimens had been given to the patients. Blood-derived samples held a median about 130,000 T cells.

Patients suffered from locally advanced or metastatic urothelial carcinoma. The origin of this receptor is a man in his fifties or sixties with urothelial cancer. The rearrangement joins TRBV4-3 to TRBJ2-7; weak D call: TRBD1 (5 bases). The sample was PBMCs, taken around atezolizumab (anti-PD-L1) treatment. CDR3 nucleotide sequence: TGCGCCAGCAGCCAAGAATGGACAACCTACGAGCAGTACTTC. Protein: CASSQEWTTYEQYF.